The clone carrying this T cell receptor (beta chain) was seen a few times. The data were obtained in a study of breast tumors, draining lymph nodes, adjacent tissues. The germline V gene encodes CDR1 MNHEY and CDR2 SMNVEV (reference sequence). This CDR3 region has 13 residues. After removal of 3 bases from V and 8 bases from J, the junction contained 4 bases not matched to a gene. The lymph nodes were axillary draining lymph nodes from breast cancer patients. TCRdb used MiXCR to reprocess the multiplex PCR reads, holding one entry per CDR3 protein. This sample has 150,000 to 200,000 distinct CDR3 sequences, with over 25% found just once.

J is TRBJ1-2 and V is TRBV27; the match to TRBD1 covers 9 bases. The sample comprised axillary lymph node tissue. The TCR originated in a female donor with breast cancer. Some clones in this sample may be carry-over from other donors' samples. CDR3 region: CASSLGQGRGYTF. The CDR3 DNA follows: TGTGCCAGCAGTTTGGGACAGGGCAGGGGCTACACCTTC.